There are a few counts of the clone carrying this TCR beta chain. Its antigen is unknown. Unique molecular identifiers were incorporated when the TCRbeta library was constructed. TCRdb used MiXCR to reprocess the PCR reads, holding one entry per CDR3 protein. The table lists roughly 340,000 distinct CDR3 sequences, 15% to 20% of them singletons, with around 43% in the top ten. V was shortened by 3 bases and J by 2 bases, with 8 bases between the two germline ends. Germline CDR1 LGHDT, CDR2 YNNKEL (reference sequence). The CDR3 extends over 15 amino acids. This record belongs to a study of T-cell reconstitution after alpha-beta-depleted transplantation in children. Study-wide results and caveats: Alpha-beta T cells present about two months after transplant were reported to originate from several hundred expanded graft clones. It was surviving recipient T cells and thymic progenitors that gave some patients high TCRbeta diversity at day 60. Newly produced T cells mostly accounted for T-cell counts and diversity one year post-transplant.

The chain uses TRBV3-1 and TRBJ2-6; D ambiguous. Sequencing was performed on PBMCs, mostly from graft donor cells, taken 360 days after TCRalphabeta/CD19-depleted stem cell transplant. This receptor was identified in a male patient aged 2-15 years who had a stem cell transplant for acute lymphoblastic leukemia, so the T cells may come from the graft donor. The CDR3 here is CASSHGGTGANVLTF. CDR3 DNA: TGTGCCAGCAGCCACGGCGGAACTGGGGCCAACGTCCTGACTTTC.